A single sample is the source of the 15 T cell receptor beta chains below, sequenced in a study of coeliac disease (dated by TCRdb to between 2020 and 2023). Library preparation was by the immunoSEQ multiplex PCR assay. The table comes from immuneACCESS by way of TCRdb, which keeps in-frame sequences with V and J called. Part of the clones is missing from these tables; in studies checked, under half for an unresolved V gene and the rest for unknown reasons. Across this sample there are approximately 9,000 clones, with 67% seen only once. The ten largest clonotypes hold just over 20% of the sample. The specimen was lamina propria lymphocytes from the gut. Sample cell subset or site, as interpreted from the label and publication: lamina propria cell (LPC) fraction of small intestinal biopsy. These receptors originate from a woman between 55 and 75 years old with celiac disease.

CDR3 bases: TGTGCCAGTGACCGGGACAGAGGTTTTCAGCCCCAGCATTTT. Translating it yields CASDRDRGFQPQHF. The chain carries TRBV19 and TRBJ1-5; TRBD1 aligns across 7 bases. The CDR3 covers 14 residues. With 8 bases clipped from V and 6 bases from J, the junction kept 10 bases outside the gene matches. The germline V gene encodes CDR1 LNHDA and CDR2 SQIVND (reference sequence).

The rearrangement joins TRBV19 to TRBJ2-7; 9 nucleotides align to TRBD1. J gave up 3 bases and V 3 bases, and 6 bases lay outside the gene matches. From germline, CDR1 is LNHDA and CDR2 SQIVND (reference sequence). This CDR3 has 15 amino acids. The CDR3 is CASSIRHRGHYEQYF. DNA for the CDR3: TGTGCCAGTAGTATCCGGCACAGGGGGCACTACGAGCAGTACTTC.

The chain uses TRBV29-1 and TRBJ1-2; D uncertain. Germline CDR1 is SQVTM and CDR2 is ANQGSEA. The CDR3 runs to 10 residues. Trimming removed 6 bases from V and 6 bases from J, with 8 bases in between. The CDR3 DNA reads TGCAGCGTACCAGTCAATGGCTACACCTTC. Its protein is CSVPVNGYTF. The variable domain in full, completed from reference TRBV29-1 and TRBJ1-2, reads SAVISQKPSRDICQRGTSLTIQCQVDSQVTMMFWYRQQPGQSLTLIATANQGSEATYESGFVIDKFPISRPNLTFSTLTVSNMSPEDSSIYLCSVPVNGYTFGSGTRLTVV.

The chain is built from TRBV4-3 and TRBJ1-6; 9 positions agree with TRBD1. The ends lost 0 bases at V and 6 bases at J; junction bases unmatched: 6. The CDR3 extends over 17 amino acids. Looked up from germline, CDR1 is LGHNA and CDR2 is YSLEER. This CDR3 reads CASSQELGQGSNSPLHF. In DNA form, the CDR3 reads TGCGCCAGCAGCCAAGAATTGGGACAGGGATCTAATTCACCCCTCCACTTT.

The J gene is TRBJ2-1, the V gene TRBV27, with 10 bases fitting TRBD2. Germline V CDR1 and CDR2: MNHEY, SMNVEV (reference sequence). V was clipped by 8 bases and J by 9 bases; unmatched bases: 7. CDR3 length: 13 amino acids. The CDR3 reads CASGPSGSGEQFF. CDR3 bases: TGTGCCAGCGGACCTAGCGGGAGTGGTGAGCAGTTCTTC.

CDR3 sequence (DNA): TGTGCCAGCAGCGAAGCGGGAGGAGAGGAGACCCAGTACTTC. Translated: CASSEAGGEETQYF. The chain couples TRBV5-4 to TRBJ2-5; TRBD2 agrees at 9 bases. The V segment lost 4 bases and the J segment 5 bases; nucleotides outside the gene matches: 6. Germline V gene sequence: CDR1 SGHNT, CDR2 YYREEE (reference sequence). The CDR3 sequence is 14 residues long. The full variable domain, with the rest looked up from reference TRBV5-4 and TRBJ2-5, is ETGVTQSPTHLIKTRGQQVTLRCSSQSGHNTVSWYQQALGQGPQFIFQYYREEENGRGNFPPRFSGLQFPNYSSELNVNALELDDSALYLCASSEAGGEETQYFGPGTRLLVL.

J is TRBJ1-2 and V is TRBV5-1; 9 nucleotides agree with TRBD1. Germline V lookup: CDR1 SGHRS, CDR2 YFSETQ. Trimming cost V 6 bases and J 10 bases; bases outside gene matches: 13. The CDR3 extends over 14 amino acids. CDR3 amino acids: CASNTGGESADYTF. The CDR3, as DNA: TGCGCCAGCAACACAGGGGGCGAGAGTGCAGACTACACCTTC.

This clone has just one count. The chain employs TRBV4-3 and TRBJ1-6; tentatively, D is TRBD1 (5 bases). The germline CDR1 and CDR2 sequences are LGHNA and YSLEER. This CDR3 is 15 amino acids long. V lost 1 base, J lost 7 bases, and 11 bases lay in between. CDR3 nucleotides: TGCGCCAGCAGCCAAGGGACGGGGGTGAATTCACCCCTCCACTTT. Translation: CASSQGTGVNSPLHF.

This chain links TRBV6-1 with TRBJ2-3, with D possibly being TRBD1 (6 bases). CDR1 is MNHNS and CDR2 is SASEGT in the germline V gene. The CDR3 totals 15 residues. V gave up 5 bases and J gave up 0 bases, with 12 bases separating them. CDR3 DNA: TGTGCCAGCAGTAGGGGGAGAGGGAGCACAGATACGCAGTATTTT. Translation: CASSRGRGSTDTQYF.

This clone was counted between two and nine times. The chain links TRBV28 to TRBJ2-5, with TRBD2 as a possible D gene (6 bases). V shed 2 bases and J shed 3 bases, with 13 bases lying between them. Per the germline V gene, CDR1 is MDHEN and CDR2 is SYDVKM. This CDR3 has 15 amino acids. DNA for the CDR3: TGTGCCAGCAGTTTAGCCTGGACGGGGGAAGAGACCCAGTACTTC. Translation gives CASSLAWTGEETQYF. Full variable domain (rest looked up from reference TRBV28 and TRBJ2-5): DVKVTQSSRYLVKRTGEKVFLECVQDMDHENMFWYRQDPGLGLRLIYFSYDVKMKEKGDIPEGYSVSREKKERFSLILESASTNQTSMYLCASSLAWTGEETQYFGPGTRLLVL.

This clone has a handful of counts. This chain connects TRBV5-4 to TRBJ2-7, with unresolved D. The CDR3 sequence is 12 residues long. CDR1 and CDR2 (germline): SGHNT, YYREEE (reference sequence). Deletions cut 0 bases from V and 2 bases from J, with 3 bases between. The chain's CDR3 is CASSLEPYEQYF. As DNA, the CDR3 is TGTGCCAGCAGCTTGGAGCCCTACGAGCAGTACTTC.

The V and J genes are TRBV7-3 and TRBJ2-2; weak D call: TRBD1 (6 bases). CDR1 is SGHTA and CDR2 is FQGTGA in the germline V gene. V was clipped by 1 base and J by 2 bases, with 11 bases between them. The CDR3 runs 16 residues. CDR3 region: CASSLMAGANTGELFF. In DNA form, the CDR3 reads TGTGCCAGCAGCTTAATGGCAGGGGCAAACACCGGGGAGCTGTTTTTT.

The sample holds one count of this clone. The chain carries TRBV2 and TRBJ2-7; the D gene is possibly TRBD1 (6 bases). There are 15 residues in the CDR3. With 0 bases removed from V and 3 bases from J, the gap between germline ends came to 12 bases. The germline CDR1 and CDR2 sequences are SNHLY and FYNNEI. In DNA form, the CDR3 reads TGTGCCAGCAGTGAAGCCTGGACAGCACACTACGAGCAGTACTTC. Translated, it gives CASSEAWTAHYEQYF.

The CDR3 DNA follows: TGTGCCACTGGGACAGATGCGTCTGGAAACACCATATATTTT. The encoded protein is CATGTDASGNTIYF. The rearrangement uses TRBV10-3 and TRBJ1-3, with 7 bases that match TRBD1. The CDR3 runs to 14 residues. Germline V lookup: CDR1 ENHRY, CDR2 SYGVKD. V trimming: 10 bases; J trimming: 1 base; junction bases outside the gene matches: 7.

This clone has a single count. The chain couples TRBV25-1 to TRBJ2-1, with D possibly TRBD1 on 5 matching bases. Per germline, CDR1 MGHDK and CDR2 SYGVNS. The CDR3 has 14 amino acids. V lost 2 bases to trimming and J lost 5 bases, with 10 bases between them. The DNA of the CDR3 is TGTGCCAGCAGTGAAGGGGCTAGACACAATGAGCAGTTCTTC. Amino acid sequence: CASSEGARHNEQFF.